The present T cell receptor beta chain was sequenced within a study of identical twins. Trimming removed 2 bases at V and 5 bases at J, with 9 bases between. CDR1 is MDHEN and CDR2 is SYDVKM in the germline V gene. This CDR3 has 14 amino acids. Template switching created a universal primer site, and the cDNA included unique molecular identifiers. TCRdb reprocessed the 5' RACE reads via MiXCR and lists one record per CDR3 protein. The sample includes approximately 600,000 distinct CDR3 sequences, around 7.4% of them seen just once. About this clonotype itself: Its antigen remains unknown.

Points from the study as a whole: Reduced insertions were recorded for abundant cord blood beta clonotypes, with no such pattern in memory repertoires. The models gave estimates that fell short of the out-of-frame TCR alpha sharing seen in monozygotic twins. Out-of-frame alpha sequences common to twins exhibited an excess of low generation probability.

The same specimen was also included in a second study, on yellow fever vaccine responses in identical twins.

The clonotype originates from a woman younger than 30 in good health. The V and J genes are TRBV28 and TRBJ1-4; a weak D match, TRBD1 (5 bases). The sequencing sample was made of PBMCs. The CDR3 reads CASSLEAGNEKLFF. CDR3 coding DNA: TGTGCCAGCAGTTTAGAGGCAGGGAATGAAAAACTGTTTTTT. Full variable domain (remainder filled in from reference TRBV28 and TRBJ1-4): DVKVTQSSRYLVKRTGEKVFLECVQDMDHENMFWYRQDPGLGLRLIYFSYDVKMKEKGDIPEGYSVSREKKERFSLILESASTNQTSMYLCASSLEAGNEKLFFGSGTQLSVL.